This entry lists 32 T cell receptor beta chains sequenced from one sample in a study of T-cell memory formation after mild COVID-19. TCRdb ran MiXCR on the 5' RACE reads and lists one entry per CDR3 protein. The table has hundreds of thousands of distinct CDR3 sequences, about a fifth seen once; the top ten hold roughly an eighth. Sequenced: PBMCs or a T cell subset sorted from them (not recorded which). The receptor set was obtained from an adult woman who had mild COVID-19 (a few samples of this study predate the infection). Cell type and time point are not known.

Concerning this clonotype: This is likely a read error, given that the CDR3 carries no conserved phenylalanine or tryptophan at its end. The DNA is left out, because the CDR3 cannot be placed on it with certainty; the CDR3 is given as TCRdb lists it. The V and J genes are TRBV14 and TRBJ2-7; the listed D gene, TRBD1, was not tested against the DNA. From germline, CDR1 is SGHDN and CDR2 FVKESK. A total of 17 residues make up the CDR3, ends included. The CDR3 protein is CASSLRPRAEQYFGPGH.

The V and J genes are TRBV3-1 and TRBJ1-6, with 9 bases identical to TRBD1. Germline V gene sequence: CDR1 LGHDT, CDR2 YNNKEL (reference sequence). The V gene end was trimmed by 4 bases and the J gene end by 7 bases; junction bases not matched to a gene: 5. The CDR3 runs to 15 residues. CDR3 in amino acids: CASSLSGTGNSPLHF. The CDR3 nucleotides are TGTGCCAGCAGCCTCTCCGGGACAGGGAATTCACCCCTCCACTTT.

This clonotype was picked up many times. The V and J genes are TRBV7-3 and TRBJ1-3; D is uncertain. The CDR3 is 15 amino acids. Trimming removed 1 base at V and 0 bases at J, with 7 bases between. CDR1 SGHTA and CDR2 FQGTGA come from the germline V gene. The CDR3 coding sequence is TGTGCCAGCAGCTTAAGGCAGAGCTCTGGAAACACCATATATTTT. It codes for CASSLRQSSGNTIYF.

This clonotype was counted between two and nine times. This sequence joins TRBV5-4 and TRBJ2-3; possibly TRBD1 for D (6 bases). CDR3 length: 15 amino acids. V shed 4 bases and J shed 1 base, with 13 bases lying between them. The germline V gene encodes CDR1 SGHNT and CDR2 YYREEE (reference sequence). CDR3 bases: TGTGCCAGCAGCCACAGGGACCTAGGCACAGATACGCAGTATTTT. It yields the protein CASSHRDLGTDTQYF.

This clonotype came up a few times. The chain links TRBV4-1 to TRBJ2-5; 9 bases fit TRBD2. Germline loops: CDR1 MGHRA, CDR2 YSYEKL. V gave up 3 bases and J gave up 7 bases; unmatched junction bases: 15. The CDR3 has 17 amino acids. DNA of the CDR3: TGCGCCAGCAGCCACCGTGGGGCTAGCGGGGTAGGTTCGACCCAGTACTTC. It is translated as CASSHRGASGVGSTQYF.

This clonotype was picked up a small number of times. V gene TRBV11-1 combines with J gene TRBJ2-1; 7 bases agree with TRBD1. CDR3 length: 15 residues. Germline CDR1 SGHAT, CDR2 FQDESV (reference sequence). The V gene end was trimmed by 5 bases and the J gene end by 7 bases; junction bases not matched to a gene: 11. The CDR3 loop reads CASSTSPTGVNEQFF. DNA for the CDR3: TGTGCCAGCAGCACCTCACCTACAGGGGTGAATGAGCAGTTCTTC.

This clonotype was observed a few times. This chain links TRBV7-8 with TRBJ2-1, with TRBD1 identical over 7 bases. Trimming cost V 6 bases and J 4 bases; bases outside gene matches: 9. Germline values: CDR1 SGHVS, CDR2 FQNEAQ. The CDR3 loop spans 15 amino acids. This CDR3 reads CASRPRQGPYNEQFF. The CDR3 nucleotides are TGTGCCAGCAGACCACGACAGGGACCATACAATGAGCAGTTCTTC.

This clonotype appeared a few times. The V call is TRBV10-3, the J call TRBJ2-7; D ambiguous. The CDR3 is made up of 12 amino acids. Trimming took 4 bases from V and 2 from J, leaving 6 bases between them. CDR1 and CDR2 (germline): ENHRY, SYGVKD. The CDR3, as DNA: TGTGCCATCAGTGGGGCAGCCTACGAGCAGTACTTC. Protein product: CAISGAAYEQYF.

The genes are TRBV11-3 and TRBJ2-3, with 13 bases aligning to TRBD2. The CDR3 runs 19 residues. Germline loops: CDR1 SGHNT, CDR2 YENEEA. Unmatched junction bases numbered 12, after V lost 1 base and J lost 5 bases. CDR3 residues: CASSLVPLAGGPGGDTQYF. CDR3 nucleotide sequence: TGTGCCAGCAGCTTAGTACCACTAGCGGGAGGGCCGGGAGGAGATACGCAGTATTTT.

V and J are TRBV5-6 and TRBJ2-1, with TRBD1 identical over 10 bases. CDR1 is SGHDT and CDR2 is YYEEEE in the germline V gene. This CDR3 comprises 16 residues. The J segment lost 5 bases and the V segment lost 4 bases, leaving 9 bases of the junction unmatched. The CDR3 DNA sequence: TGTGCCAGCAGCCCACCGGGACAGGGGTTCAACAATGAGCAGTTCTTC. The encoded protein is CASSPPGQGFNNEQFF. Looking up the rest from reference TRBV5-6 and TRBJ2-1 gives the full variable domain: DAGVTQSPTHLIKTRGQQVTLRCSPKSGHDTVSWYQQALGQGPQFIFQYYEEEERQRGNFPDRFSGHQFPNYSSELNVNALLLGDSALYLCASSPPGQGFNNEQFFGPGTRLTVL.

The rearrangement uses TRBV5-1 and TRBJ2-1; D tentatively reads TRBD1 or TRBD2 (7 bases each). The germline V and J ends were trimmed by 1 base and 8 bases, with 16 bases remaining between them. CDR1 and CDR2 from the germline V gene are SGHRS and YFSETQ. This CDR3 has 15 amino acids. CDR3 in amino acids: CASSLYGEGTDEQFF. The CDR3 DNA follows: TGCGCCAGCAGCTTGTATGGGGAGGGGACAGATGAGCAGTTCTTC.

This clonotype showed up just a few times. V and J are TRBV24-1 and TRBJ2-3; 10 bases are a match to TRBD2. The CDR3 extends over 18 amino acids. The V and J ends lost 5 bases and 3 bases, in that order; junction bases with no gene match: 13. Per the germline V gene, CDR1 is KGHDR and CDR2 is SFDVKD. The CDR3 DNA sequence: TGTGCCACCAGTGTCCGGATCCCTAGCGGGAGAAGAACAGATACGCAGTATTTT. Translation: CATSVRIPSGRRTDTQYF.

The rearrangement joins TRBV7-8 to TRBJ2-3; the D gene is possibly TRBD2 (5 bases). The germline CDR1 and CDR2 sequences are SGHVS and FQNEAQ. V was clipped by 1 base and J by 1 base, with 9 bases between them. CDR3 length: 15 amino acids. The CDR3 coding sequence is TGTGCCAGCAGCTTAGTTCGGCGGGGCACAGATACGCAGTATTTT. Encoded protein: CASSLVRRGTDTQYF.

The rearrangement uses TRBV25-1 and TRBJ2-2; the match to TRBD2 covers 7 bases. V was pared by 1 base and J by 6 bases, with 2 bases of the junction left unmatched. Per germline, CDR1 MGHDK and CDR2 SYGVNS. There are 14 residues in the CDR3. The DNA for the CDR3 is TGTGCCAGCAGTGAATTTGGGAGGGCCGGGGAGCTGTTTTTT. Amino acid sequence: CASSEFGRAGELFF.

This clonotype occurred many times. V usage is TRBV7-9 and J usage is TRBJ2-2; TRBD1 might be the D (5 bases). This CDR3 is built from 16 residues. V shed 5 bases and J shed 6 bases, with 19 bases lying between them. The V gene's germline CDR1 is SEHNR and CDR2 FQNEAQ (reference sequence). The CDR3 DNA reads TGTGCCAGCAGCCCTGGTGGCAGGGCTTGGCCCGGGGAGCTGTTTTTT. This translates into CASSPGGRAWPGELFF.

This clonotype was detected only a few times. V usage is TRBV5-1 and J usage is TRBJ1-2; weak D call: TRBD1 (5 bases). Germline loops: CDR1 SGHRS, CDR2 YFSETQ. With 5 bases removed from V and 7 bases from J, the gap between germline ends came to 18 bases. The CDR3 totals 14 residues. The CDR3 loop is CASRGLSNYGGYTF. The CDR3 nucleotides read TGCGCCAGCAGGGGACTTTCCAATTATGGTGGCTACACCTTC.

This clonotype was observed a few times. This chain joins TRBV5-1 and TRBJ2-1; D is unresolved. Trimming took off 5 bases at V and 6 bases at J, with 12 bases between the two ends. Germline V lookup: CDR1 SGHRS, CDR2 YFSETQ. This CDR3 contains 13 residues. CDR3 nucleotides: TGCGCCAGCAGACTGAGGCTACTCAATGAGCAGTTCTTC. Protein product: CASRLRLLNEQFF. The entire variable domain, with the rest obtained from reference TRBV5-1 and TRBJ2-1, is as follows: KAGVTQTPRYLIKTRGQQVTLSCSPISGHRSVSWYQQTPGQGLQFLFEYFSETQRNKGNFPGRFSGRQFSNSRSEMNVSTLELGDSALYLCASRLRLLNEQFFGPGTRLTVL.

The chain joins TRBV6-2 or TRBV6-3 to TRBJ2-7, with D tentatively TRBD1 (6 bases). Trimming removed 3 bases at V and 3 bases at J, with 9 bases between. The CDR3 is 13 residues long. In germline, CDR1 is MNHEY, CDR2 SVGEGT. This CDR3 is CASSYYRDYEQYF. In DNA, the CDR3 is TGTGCCAGCAGTTATTACAGGGACTACGAGCAGTACTTC.

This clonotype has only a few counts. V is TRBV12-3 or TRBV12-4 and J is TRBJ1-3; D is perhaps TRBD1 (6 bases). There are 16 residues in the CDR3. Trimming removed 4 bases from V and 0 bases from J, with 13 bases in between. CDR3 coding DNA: TGTGCCAGCAGTTGGGAAGGGGGAAGCTCTGGAAACACCATATATTTT. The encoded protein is CASSWEGGSSGNTIYF.

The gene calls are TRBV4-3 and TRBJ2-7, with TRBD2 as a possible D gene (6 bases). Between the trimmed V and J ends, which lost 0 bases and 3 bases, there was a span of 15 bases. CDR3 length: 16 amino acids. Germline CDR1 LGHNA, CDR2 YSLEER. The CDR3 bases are TGCGCCAGCAGCCAAGAATTTGACGGGAGTAACTACGAGCAGTACTTC. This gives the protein CASSQEFDGSNYEQYF.

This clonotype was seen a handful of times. The CDR3 bases are TGTGCCAGCAGCTCCAGGACTAGCGGGGGAGACGAGCAGTACTTC. Translation gives CASSSRTSGGDEQYF. The chain combines TRBV4-2 with TRBJ2-7, with 13 bases fitting TRBD2. The CDR3 has 15 amino acids. Germline V gene data show CDR1 as LGHNA and CDR2 as YNFKEQ. After removal of 5 bases from V and 5 bases from J, the junction contained 6 bases not matched to a gene.

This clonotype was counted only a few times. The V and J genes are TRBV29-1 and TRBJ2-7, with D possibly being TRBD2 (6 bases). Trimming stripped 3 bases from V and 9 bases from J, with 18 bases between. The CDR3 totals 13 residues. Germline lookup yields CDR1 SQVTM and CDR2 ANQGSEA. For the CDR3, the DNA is TGCAGCGTTGAGCCAATTGGAGTGCGGGGGCAGTACTTC. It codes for CSVEPIGVRGQYF.

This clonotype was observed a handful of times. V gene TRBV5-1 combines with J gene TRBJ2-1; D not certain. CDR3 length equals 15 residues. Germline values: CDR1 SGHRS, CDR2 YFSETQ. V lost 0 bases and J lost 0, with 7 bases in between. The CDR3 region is CASSLAASSYNEQFF. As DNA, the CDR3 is TGCGCCAGCAGCTTGGCCGCGAGCTCCTACAATGAGCAGTTCTTC.

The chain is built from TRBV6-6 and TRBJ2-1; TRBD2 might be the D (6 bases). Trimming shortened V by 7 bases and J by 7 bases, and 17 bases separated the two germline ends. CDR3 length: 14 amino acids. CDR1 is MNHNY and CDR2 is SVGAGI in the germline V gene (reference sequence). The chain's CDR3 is CASTEPGRRNEQFF. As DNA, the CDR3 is TGTGCCAGCACGGAGCCAGGGAGGCGGAATGAGCAGTTCTTC.

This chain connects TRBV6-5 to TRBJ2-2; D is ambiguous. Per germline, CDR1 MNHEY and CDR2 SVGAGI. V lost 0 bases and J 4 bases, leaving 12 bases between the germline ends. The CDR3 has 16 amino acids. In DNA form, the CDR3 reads TGTGCCAGCAGTTACTCGATTGCCAGAGGCACCGGGGAGCTGTTTTTT. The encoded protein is CASSYSIARGTGELFF.

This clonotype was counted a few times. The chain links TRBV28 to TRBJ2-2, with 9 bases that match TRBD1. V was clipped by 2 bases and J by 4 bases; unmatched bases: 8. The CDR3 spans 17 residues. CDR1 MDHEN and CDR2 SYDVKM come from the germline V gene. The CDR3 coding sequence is TGTGCCAGCAGTTTAGTTTTATCGGACAGGGGCACCGGGGAGCTGTTTTTT. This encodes CASSLVLSDRGTGELFF.

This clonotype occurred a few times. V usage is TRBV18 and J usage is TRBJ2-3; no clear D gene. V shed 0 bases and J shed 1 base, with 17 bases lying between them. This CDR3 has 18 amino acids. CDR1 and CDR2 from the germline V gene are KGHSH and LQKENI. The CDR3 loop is CASSPPDAHHIGTDTQYF. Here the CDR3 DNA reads TGTGCCAGCTCACCACCGGACGCCCACCATATCGGCACAGATACGCAGTATTTT.

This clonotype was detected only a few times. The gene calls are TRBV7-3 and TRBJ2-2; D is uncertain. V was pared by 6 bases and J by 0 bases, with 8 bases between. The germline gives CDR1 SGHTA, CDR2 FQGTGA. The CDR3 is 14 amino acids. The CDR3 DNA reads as TGTGCCAGCAGGGGAAATGCGAACACCGGGGAGCTGTTTTTT. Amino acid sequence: CASRGNANTGELFF.

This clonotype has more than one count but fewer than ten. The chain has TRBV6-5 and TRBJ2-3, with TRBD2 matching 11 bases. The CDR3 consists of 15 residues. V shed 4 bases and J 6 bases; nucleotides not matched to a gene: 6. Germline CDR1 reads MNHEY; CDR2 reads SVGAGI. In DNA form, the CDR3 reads TGTGCCAGCAGTTTTTCGAGGACTAGCGGGGATACGCAGTATTTT. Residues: CASSFSRTSGDTQYF.

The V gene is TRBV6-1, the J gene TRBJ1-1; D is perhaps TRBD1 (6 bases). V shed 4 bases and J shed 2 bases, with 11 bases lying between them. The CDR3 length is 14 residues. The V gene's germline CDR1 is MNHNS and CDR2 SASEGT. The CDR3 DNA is TGTGCCAGCAGTGCCGGGGGCCCAAACACTGAAGCTTTCTTT. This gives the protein CASSAGGPNTEAFF.

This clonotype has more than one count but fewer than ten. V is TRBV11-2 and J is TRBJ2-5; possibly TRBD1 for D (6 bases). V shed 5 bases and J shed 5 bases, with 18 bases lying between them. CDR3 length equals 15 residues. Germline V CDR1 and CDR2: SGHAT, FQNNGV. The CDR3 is CASSEAAYQGETQYF. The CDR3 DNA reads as TGTGCCAGCAGCGAGGCCGCATACCAGGGGGAGACCCAGTACTTC. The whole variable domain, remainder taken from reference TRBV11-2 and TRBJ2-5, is EAGVAQSPRYKIIEKRQSVAFWCNPISGHATLYWYQQILGQGPKLLIQFQNNGVVDDSQLPKDRFSAERLKGVDSTLKIQPAKLEDSAVYLCASSEAAYQGETQYFGPGTRLLVL.

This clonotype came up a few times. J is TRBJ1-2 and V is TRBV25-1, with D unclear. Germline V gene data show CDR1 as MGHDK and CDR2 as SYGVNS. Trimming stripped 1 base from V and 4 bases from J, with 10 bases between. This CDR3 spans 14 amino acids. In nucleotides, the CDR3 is TGTGCCAGCAGTGAATCCTTGGATTCCTATGGCTACACCTTC. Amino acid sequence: CASSESLDSYGYTF.